The 27 T cell receptor beta chains below come from one sample, sequenced in a study of cytomegalovirus exposure and HLA in healthy donors. Amplification used 60 Vbeta primers and 13 Jbeta primers. Repertoires were generated with immunoSEQ multiplex PCR, while TCRdb's copy carries only in-frame clones and drops some. The sample lists some 98,000 clones; roughly 70% were seen once. Sequencing used PBMCs. These receptors were obtained from a man in his fifties or sixties in good health and CMV-seronegative.

About this clone itself: A junction boundary mismatches the germline segment, possibly from a read error. The chain couples TRBV7-9 to TRBJ2-2; TRBD2 might be the D (6 bases). CDR1 and CDR2 from the germline V gene are SEHNR and FQNEAQ (reference sequence). This CDR3 has 15 amino acids. The CDR3 region has the DNA TGTTCCAGCAGCGGTAGACTGGAGGGCCCCGGGGAGCTGTTTTTT. Translated: CSSSGRLEGPGELFF.

The V and J genes are TRBV7-2 and TRBJ2-1, with D unresolved. Germline V CDR1 and CDR2: SGHTA, FQGNSA. This CDR3 is 13 amino acids long. V shed 0 bases and J shed 6 bases, with 6 bases lying between them. In DNA, the CDR3 is TGTGCCAGCAGCTTAGCTAGGAGCAATGAGCAGTTCTTC. It is translated as CASSLARSNEQFF.

This clone has only one observation. This chain uses TRBV19 with TRBJ2-7; 11 positions match TRBD2. The CDR3 runs 14 residues. Trimming cost V 6 bases and J 6 bases; bases outside gene matches: 7. Per the germline V gene, CDR1 is LNHDA and CDR2 is SQIVND (reference sequence). The CDR3 sequence is CASRVTGTSGEQYF. CDR3 sequence (DNA): TGTGCCAGTAGAGTTACCGGGACTAGCGGCGAGCAGTACTTC.

The chain couples TRBV9 to TRBJ1-1, with 7 bases lining up with TRBD1. The CDR3 contains 15 residues. Trimming at V came to 4 bases and at J to 5 bases, leaving 11 bases not matched to a gene. CDR1 and CDR2 (germline): SGDLS, YYNGEE. The CDR3 loop reads CASSSRQGIKTEAFF. CDR3 DNA sequence: TGTGCCAGCAGCTCCCGACAGGGCATAAAAACTGAAGCTTTCTTT.

This clone was found a few times. The rearrangement links TRBV2 to TRBJ2-6, with a weak D call TRBD1 (6 bases). V gave up 1 base and J gave up 0 bases, with 16 bases separating them. Per germline, CDR1 SNHLY and CDR2 FYNNEI. This CDR3 comprises 19 residues. CDR3 region: CASSEGSGQSISGANVLTF. CDR3 bases: TGTGCCAGCAGTGAAGGTTCCGGACAGAGTATCTCTGGGGCCAACGTCCTGACTTTC. The full variable domain, its missing parts supplied by reference TRBV2 and TRBJ2-6, is EPEVTQTPSHQVTQMGQEVILRCVPISNHLYFYWYRQILGQKVEFLVSFYNNEISEKSEIFDDQFSVERPDGSNFTLKIRSTKLEDSAMYFCASSEGSGQSISGANVLTFGAGSRLTVL.

J is TRBJ2-5 and V is TRBV7-9; D might be TRBD2 (6 bases). CDR1 is SEHNR, CDR2 FQNEAQ, per germline (reference sequence). V lost 5 bases and J 5 bases, leaving 15 bases between the germline ends. This CDR3 has 14 residues. The CDR3 loop reads CASSARDLGETQYF. The CDR3 region has the DNA TGTGCCAGCAGCGCCCGGGACTTGGGGGAGACCCAGTACTTC.

The chain carries TRBV6-1 and TRBJ2-1; 10 bases align to TRBD2. Germline CDR1 MNHNS, CDR2 SASEGT. This CDR3 comprises 15 residues. V lost 1 base to trimming and J lost 7 bases; unmatched junction nucleotides: 4. The CDR3 nucleotides are TGTGCCAGCAGTGAAGAACTAGCGGGGAGTAATGAGCAGTTCTTC. This sequence encodes CASSEELAGSNEQFF.

V usage is TRBV6-1 and J usage is TRBJ1-6; D call uncertain. With 3 bases removed from V and 4 bases from J, the gap between germline ends came to 10 bases. Germline CDR1 reads MNHNS; CDR2 reads SASEGT. The CDR3 totals 15 residues. The chain's CDR3 is CASSEQGSYNSPLHF. CDR3 bases: TGTGCCAGCAGTGAGCAAGGGAGTTATAATTCACCCCTCCACTTT.

The V and J genes are TRBV28 and TRBJ2-1, with TRBD1 as a possible D gene (5 bases). Deletions cut 3 bases from V and 10 bases from J, with 10 bases between. CDR1 is MDHEN and CDR2 is SYDVKM in the germline V gene. This CDR3 is built from 12 residues. CDR3 sequence (DNA): TGTGCCAGCAGTTTGGGGCTTCGGGAGCAGTTCTTC. Residues: CASSLGLREQFF.

In this sample, this clone turned up once. V and J are TRBV29-1 and TRBJ2-7, with 8 bases matching TRBD1. J was trimmed by 2 bases and V by 5 bases; bases with no gene match: 8. CDR1 and CDR2 (germline): SQVTM, ANQGSEA. This CDR3 comprises 14 residues. The CDR3 nucleotides are TGCAGCGTTCCACAGGGGGAAGTCCCCTACGAGCAGTACTTC. This encodes CSVPQGEVPYEQYF.

The chain links TRBV6-6 to TRBJ1-2, with D possibly being TRBD1 (5 bases). The CDR3 length is 13 residues. Germline V gene sequence: CDR1 MNHNY, CDR2 SVGAGI (reference sequence). V gave up 2 bases and J gave up 6 bases, with 10 bases separating them. CDR3 sequence (DNA): TGTGCCAGCAGTTACGGGGCAGAGGATGGCTACACCTTC. Translation gives CASSYGAEDGYTF.

This clone showed up just once. J is TRBJ2-7 and V is TRBV28; 11 nucleotides line up with TRBD2. This CDR3 has 15 residues. Germline values: CDR1 MDHEN, CDR2 SYDVKM. V lost 6 bases and J lost 1; bases outside the gene matches: 5. The CDR3 sequence is CASSSTSGSSYEQYF. As DNA, the CDR3 is TGTGCCAGCAGCTCAACTAGCGGGAGTTCCTACGAGCAGTACTTC.

V and J are TRBV10-1 and TRBJ2-1, with D tentatively TRBD2 (6 bases). Trimming took off 1 base at V and 0 bases at J, with 13 bases between the two ends. The CDR3 length is 17 residues. The germline CDR1 and CDR2 sequences are WNHNN and SYGVQD (reference sequence). CDR3 nucleotide sequence: TGCGCCAGCAGTGAGTTTGGCGGGGTAAGCTCCTACAATGAGCAGTTCTTC. Protein: CASSEFGGVSSYNEQFF.

This clone came up a few times. J is TRBJ2-1 and V is TRBV2, with a possible D match to TRBD2 (5 bases). The CDR3 contains 10 residues. From germline, CDR1 is SNHLY and CDR2 FYNNEI. V was cut by 5 bases and J by 10 bases, with 6 bases left in between. The CDR3 sequence is CASSPGEQFF. CDR3 sequence (DNA): TGTGCCAGCAGTCCGGGGGAGCAGTTCTTC.

This clone was seen only once. The V gene is TRBV7-9, the J gene TRBJ2-7, with TRBD1 matching 11 bases. CDR3 length: 18 amino acids. Trimming at V came to 4 bases and at J to 6 bases, leaving 17 bases not matched to a gene. Germline CDR1 reads SEHNR; CDR2 reads FQNEAQ (reference sequence). CDR3 DNA sequence: TGTGCCAGCAGCTCAACCCTTAGAGGATCGGGACAGGGGGTCGAGCAGTACTTC. Translated: CASSSTLRGSGQGVEQYF.

This chain links TRBV5-6 with TRBJ2-3, with D possibly TRBD2 on 7 matching bases. Germline V CDR1 and CDR2: SGHDT, YYEEEE. V lost 3 bases to trimming and J lost 3 bases, with 20 bases between them. This CDR3 has 17 residues. The CDR3 DNA reads TGTGCCAGCAGCTCAAGAAGGGGGGGCTGGGTTACAGATACGCAGTATTTT. Protein sequence: CASSSRRGGWVTDTQYF.

CDR3 protein: CACPTGEAAFF. In DNA form, the CDR3 reads TGTGCCTGTCCAACAGGGGAAGCAGCTTTCTTT. The gene calls are TRBV2 and TRBJ1-1, with TRBD1 matching over 7 bases. Germline CDR1 is SNHLY and CDR2 is FYNNEI. The CDR3 sequence is 11 residues long. V lost 11 bases to trimming and J lost 10 bases; unmatched junction nucleotides: 10. Together with reference TRBV2 and TRBJ1-1, the CDR3 gives the full variable domain: EPEVTQTPSHQVTQMGQEVILRCVPISNHLYFYWYRQILGQKVEFLVSFYNNEISEKSEIFDDQFSVERPDGSNFTLKIRSTKLEDSAMYFCACPTGEAAFFGQGTRLTVV.

In this sample, this clone turned up once. The rearrangement uses TRBV4-2 and TRBJ2-3; 9 bases are a match to TRBD1. J lost 0 bases, V lost 3 bases, and 7 bases had no gene match. The CDR3 runs to 17 residues. The V gene's germline CDR1 is LGHNA and CDR2 YNFKEQ. CDR3 sequence: CASSQPGQGGSTDTQYF. The CDR3 DNA follows: TGTGCCAGCAGCCAGCCGGGACAGGGTGGGAGCACAGATACGCAGTATTTT.

This clone has a single count. The chain links TRBV27 to TRBJ2-1, with D tentatively TRBD2 (5 bases). Germline V gene lookup returns CDR1 MNHEY and CDR2 SMNVEV (reference sequence). V was trimmed by 6 bases and J by 4 bases, leaving 7 bases between them. CDR3 length equals 12 residues. The CDR3 DNA reads TGTGCCAGCAGGGGAGATTACAATGAGCAGTTCTTC. It translates to CASRGDYNEQFF.

The rearrangement uses TRBV19 and TRBJ2-7, with 12 bases lining up with TRBD2. The CDR3 runs to 16 residues. V was pared by 5 bases and J by 3 bases, with 8 bases of the junction left unmatched. Germline V gives CDR1 LNHDA, CDR2 SQIVND (reference sequence). The CDR3 spells CASSLRLAGVLYEQYF. In nucleotides, the CDR3 is TGTGCCAGTAGTCTCCGACTAGCGGGAGTCCTCTACGAGCAGTACTTC. Full variable domain (outside the CDR3, taken from reference TRBV19 and TRBJ2-7): DGGITQSPKYLFRKEGQNVTLSCEQNLNHDAMYWYRQDPGQGLRLIYYSQIVNDFQKGDIAEGYSVSREKKESFPLTVTSAQKNPTAFYLCASSLRLAGVLYEQYFGPGTRLTVT.

Details on this clone: At one boundary the junction diverges from the germline segment, which might be a read error. The V and J genes are TRBV27 and TRBJ2-1; 12 bases are a match to TRBD2. The germline gives CDR1 MNHEY, CDR2 SMNVEV (reference sequence). The CDR3 runs 15 residues. The CDR3 loop reads CASSLASGRDNEQFF. CDR3 nucleotides: TGTGCCAGCAGTTTGGCTAGCGGGAGGGACAATGAACAGTTCTTC.

V is TRBV4-3 and J is TRBJ1-2, with D maybe TRBD1 (6 bases). The germline V gene encodes CDR1 LGHNA and CDR2 YSLEER. CDR3 length: 13 residues. V gave up 0 bases and J gave up 8 bases, with 10 bases separating them. The CDR3 region is CASSQEIQGGYTF. CDR3 coding DNA: TGCGCCAGCAGCCAAGAGATTCAGGGGGGCTACACCTTC.

The genes are TRBV28 and TRBJ2-1; the match to TRBD2 covers 16 bases. The CDR3 is made up of 16 amino acids. The V and J ends lost 3 bases and 16 bases, in that order; junction bases with no gene match: 12. Germline-derived CDR1 and CDR2 are MDHEN and SYDVKM. The DNA for the CDR3 is TGTGCCAGCAGTTTTATCATGGGACTAGCGGGAGGGCCCCAATTCTTC. Its translation: CASSFIMGLAGGPQFF. Variable domain in full (rest from reference TRBV28 and TRBJ2-1): DVKVTQSSRYLVKRTGEKVFLECVQDMDHENMFWYRQDPGLGLRLIYFSYDVKMKEKGDIPEGYSVSREKKERFSLILESASTNQTSMYLCASSFIMGLAGGPQFFGPGTRLTVL.

The CDR3 DNA follows: TGTGCCAGCAGCCTAGTGGGGCTAGCAGATACGCAGTATTTT. This encodes CASSLVGLADTQYF. The gene calls are TRBV9 and TRBJ2-3; TRBD1 might be the D (5 bases). V dropped 4 bases and J dropped 4 bases, with 13 bases sitting between them. This CDR3 is 14 amino acids long. Germline CDR1 SGDLS, CDR2 YYNGEE.

Here the CDR3 DNA reads TGTGCCAGCAGCATAGGGCTAGCGGGGACTTGGGAGACCCAGTACTTC. It specifies CASSIGLAGTWETQYF. This rearrangement joins TRBV7-2 to TRBJ2-5; 9 bases are a match to TRBD2. Germline values: CDR1 SGHTA, CDR2 FQGNSA. CDR3 length: 16 residues. The trim removed 5 bases at V and 5 bases at J, leaving 12 bases unmatched. Full variable domain (rest looked up from reference TRBV7-2 and TRBJ2-5): GAGVSQSPSNKVTEKGKDVELRCDPISGHTALYWYRQSLGQGLEFLIYFQGNSAPDKSGLPSDRFSAERTGGSVSTLTIQRTQQEDSAVYLCASSIGLAGTWETQYFGPGTRLLVL.

The chain recombines TRBV27 with TRBJ2-7; 12 positions match TRBD2. Germline-derived CDR1 and CDR2 are MNHEY and SMNVEV (reference sequence). Germline trimming cut 3 bases from V and 7 bases from J; bases unmatched to any gene: 4. This CDR3 region has 14 residues. CDR3: CASSLLAGGREQYF. The CDR3, as DNA: TGTGCCAGCAGTTTGCTAGCGGGGGGGAGGGAGCAGTACTTC.

This clone was detected a few times. The V call is TRBV11-3, the J call TRBJ2-2; tentatively, D is TRBD2 (6 bases). CDR1 SGHNT and CDR2 YENEEA come from the germline V gene. V shed 4 bases and J shed 4 bases, with 10 bases lying between them. The CDR3 totals 14 residues. The CDR3 DNA is TGTGCCAGCAGCTACGGGACTCCCACCGGGGAGCTGTTTTTT. Translated: CASSYGTPTGELFF.